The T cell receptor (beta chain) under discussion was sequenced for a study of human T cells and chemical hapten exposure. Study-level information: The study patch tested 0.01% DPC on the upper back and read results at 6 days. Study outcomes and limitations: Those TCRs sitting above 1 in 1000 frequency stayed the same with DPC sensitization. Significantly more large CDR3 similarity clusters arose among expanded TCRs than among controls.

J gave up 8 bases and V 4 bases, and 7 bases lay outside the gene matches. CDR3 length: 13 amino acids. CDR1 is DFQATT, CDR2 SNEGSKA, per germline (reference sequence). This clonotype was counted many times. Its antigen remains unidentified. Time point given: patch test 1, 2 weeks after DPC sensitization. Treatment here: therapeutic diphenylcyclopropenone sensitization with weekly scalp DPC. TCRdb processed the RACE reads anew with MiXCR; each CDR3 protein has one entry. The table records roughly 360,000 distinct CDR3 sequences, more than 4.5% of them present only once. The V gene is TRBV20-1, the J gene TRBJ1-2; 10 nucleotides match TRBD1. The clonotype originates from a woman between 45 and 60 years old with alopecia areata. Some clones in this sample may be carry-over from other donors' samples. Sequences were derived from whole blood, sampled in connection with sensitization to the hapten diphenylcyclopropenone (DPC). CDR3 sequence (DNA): TGCAGTGCTATACGACAGGGGGCGGGCGGCTACACCTTC. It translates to CSAIRQGAGGYTF.